These 26 T cell receptor beta chains were all obtained from the same sample, sequenced in a study of CD8+ T cells in alopecia areata. The authors extracted RNA and reverse transcribed it into cDNA as the sequencing template. Clones were sequenced by immunoSEQ multiplex PCR, and TCRdb holds only the in-frame ones, with some missing. The table records about 290,000 clones, more than 45% of them present only once. Treatment given: oral pan-JAK inhibitor, 5-10 mg twice daily. Sequenced here: CD4+ T cells sorted from blood, sampled at week 24, from a patient treated with tofacitinib. These receptors were taken from a human donor with alopecia areata.

V usage is TRBV30 and J usage is TRBJ1-2, with 8 nucleotides matching TRBD1. Germline V gene lookup returns CDR1 GTSNPN and CDR2 SVGIG (reference sequence). The CDR3 covers 13 residues. With V trimmed by 2 bases and J by 6 bases, 5 bases remained unmatched. The CDR3 loop is CAWSKGQGDGYTF. Written as DNA, the CDR3 is TGTGCCTGGAGTAAAGGACAGGGAGATGGCTACACCTTC.

The V and J genes are TRBV27 and TRBJ2-7; 7 nucleotides line up with TRBD2. V shed 9 bases, J shed 1 base, and the junction held 6 bases outside the gene matches. The CDR3 spans 13 residues. Germline CDR1 and CDR2: MNHEY and SMNVEV (reference sequence). The CDR3 nucleotides are TGTGCCAGTTCTTGGCGGGGGTCCTACGAGCAGTACTTC. Its protein product is CASSWRGSYEQYF.

This clone ranks as medium-sized. The V gene is TRBV6-6, the J gene TRBJ2-1; D ambiguous. The CDR3 length is 10 residues. Trimming took off 8 bases at V and 9 bases at J, with 8 bases between the two ends. Germline V CDR1 and CDR2: MNHNY, SVGAGI (reference sequence). The chain's CDR3 is CASSGVEQFF. The CDR3 region has the DNA TGTGCCAGCTCTGGGGTTGAGCAGTTCTTC.

The chain uses TRBV29-1 and TRBJ2-3; 16 bases map to TRBD2. The V segment lost 7 bases and the J segment 5 bases; nucleotides outside the gene matches: 3. Germline V gene data show CDR1 as SQVTM and CDR2 as ANQGSEA. The CDR3 spans 14 residues. CDR3 in DNA: TGCAGCGCGGGACTAGCGGGGGGGAGAGATACGCAGTATTTT. This codes for CSAGLAGGRDTQYF.

V gene TRBV6-5 combines with J gene TRBJ2-1, with D possibly matching TRBD2 (7 bases). The CDR3 sequence is 14 residues long. The V end lost 5 bases, the J end lost 11 bases, and 19 bases lay between the germline ends. Germline V gene sequence: CDR1 MNHEY, CDR2 SVGAGI. Here the CDR3 DNA reads TGTGCCAGCAGTCCAGGGGAGAGCGGGGTCAAGCAGTTCTTC. Its translation: CASSPGESGVKQFF.

The CDR3 is CASSAGTGGSGANVLTF. The CDR3 bases are TGTGCCAGCTCAGCCGGGACAGGGGGCTCCGGGGCCAACGTCCTGACTTTC. The V call is TRBV18, the J call TRBJ2-6; 12 nucleotides align to TRBD1. Germline values: CDR1 KGHSH, CDR2 LQKENI. Trimming took 5 bases from V and 4 from J; bases not matched to a gene: 6. The CDR3 sequence is 17 residues long. The variable domain in full, completed from reference TRBV18 and TRBJ2-6, reads NAGVMQNPRHLVRRRGQEARLRCSPMKGHSHVYWYRQLPEEGLKFMVYLQKENIIDESGMPKERFSAEFPKEGPSILRIQQVVRGDSAAYFCASSAGTGGSGANVLTFGAGSRLTVL.

The V gene is TRBV30, the J gene TRBJ1-6; 8 bases fit TRBD1. J gave up 6 bases and V 0 bases, and 1 base lay outside the gene matches. This CDR3 has 14 residues. Germline V gene data show CDR1 as GTSNPN and CDR2 as SVGIG (reference sequence). CDR3 in amino acids: CAWSVQGANSPLHF. DNA for the CDR3: TGTGCCTGGAGTGTGCAGGGGGCTAATTCACCCCTCCACTTT.

The chain is built from TRBV7-9 and TRBJ1-2; D possibly corresponds to TRBD1 (5 bases). This CDR3 has 14 amino acids. The germline V gene has CDR1 SEHNR and CDR2 FQNEAQ (reference sequence). V shed 1 base and J shed 3 bases, with 9 bases lying between them. The CDR3 DNA reads as TGTGCCAGCAGCTTAGTGGGGACTGACTATGGCTACACCTTC. It codes for CASSLVGTDYGYTF.

There are a few counts of this clone. The chain carries TRBV2 and TRBJ1-4; TRBD1 is a possible D gene (5 bases). Per the germline V gene, CDR1 is SNHLY and CDR2 is FYNNEI. The CDR3 totals 13 residues. V was trimmed by 8 bases and J by 6 bases, leaving 13 bases between them. For the CDR3, the DNA is TGTGCCAGCGAACGACAGCCCTATGAAAAACTGTTTTTT. Translation gives CASERQPYEKLFF.

The CDR3 nucleotides are TGTGCCACCAGCAGAGATAAAAGGGTGGGGCCGTCGGGCTCCTACGAGCAGTACTTC. Translating it yields CATSRDKRVGPSGSYEQYF. The chain combines TRBV15 with TRBJ2-7; perhaps TRBD1 as D (5 bases). The CDR3 consists of 19 residues. The V end lost 0 bases, the J end lost 0 bases, and 21 bases lay between the germline ends. Germline V gene sequence: CDR1 LNHNV, CDR2 YYDKDF (reference sequence).

This clone turned up a few times. The chain employs TRBV29-1 and TRBJ2-4; either TRBD1 or TRBD2 may fit D (5 bases each). CDR1 SQVTM and CDR2 ANQGSEA come from the germline V gene. The CDR3 runs to 14 residues. Between the trimmed V and J ends, which lost 6 bases and 8 bases, there was a span of 20 bases. CDR3 sequence reads: CSVERQARGDIQYF. The CDR3 region has the DNA TGCAGCGTGGAGAGACAAGCAAGAGGGGACATTCAGTACTTC.

This clone has just a few counts. J is TRBJ1-4 and V is TRBV6-5; TRBD1 agrees at 8 bases. The CDR3 has 15 amino acids. Germline V gives CDR1 MNHEY, CDR2 SVGAGI. V lost 6 bases, J lost 8 bases, and 11 bases stayed unmatched. CDR3 DNA: TGTGCCAGCAGGCCTCCAGGGGGCATTGGGGAAAAACTGTTTTTT. This translates into CASRPPGGIGEKLFF.

For the CDR3, the DNA is TGTGCCAGCCAGTTAGGGGGGGTATTCGAGACCCAGTACTTC. Translating it yields CASQLGGVFETQYF. The J gene is TRBJ2-5, the V gene TRBV7-2, with a possible D match to TRBD2 (7 bases). The germline gives CDR1 SGHTA, CDR2 FQGNSA. This CDR3 region has 14 residues. V lost 8 bases and J lost 5, with 18 bases in between.

J is TRBJ2-3 and V is TRBV4-1; D may be TRBD2 (5 bases). Germline loops: CDR1 MGHRA, CDR2 YSYEKL. This CDR3 is 16 amino acids long. V lost 3 bases and J lost 0, with 13 bases in between. CDR3: CASSHGGFSSTDTQYF. CDR3 DNA: TGCGCCAGCAGCCACGGAGGATTCTCTAGCACAGATACGCAGTATTTT.

The genes are TRBV18 and TRBJ1-2; TRBD1 aligns across 7 bases. V lost 6 bases, J lost 0 bases, and 1 base stayed unmatched. Germline loops: CDR1 KGHSH, CDR2 LQKENI. This CDR3 has 13 amino acids. In nucleotides, the CDR3 is TGTGCCAGCTCGGGACAGTCTAACTATGGCTACACCTTC. Translating it yields CASSGQSNYGYTF.

The rearrangement links TRBV5-1 to TRBJ1-6; 8 nucleotides match TRBD1. V was pared by 4 bases and J by 7 bases, with 7 bases of the junction left unmatched. The CDR3 length is 15 residues. Germline V gene sequence: CDR1 SGHRS, CDR2 YFSETQ. The CDR3 protein is CASSVMGQENSPLHF. CDR3 coding DNA: TGCGCCAGCAGCGTGATGGGACAGGAGAATTCACCCCTCCACTTT.

A few counts support this clone. The rearrangement uses TRBV12-5 and TRBJ2-6; D unresolved. The CDR3 sequence is 14 residues long. V lost 1 base and J 9 bases, leaving 10 bases between the germline ends. CDR1 is LGHNT, CDR2 FRNRAP, per germline. CDR3 amino acids: CASGLESGGNVLTF. In nucleotides, the CDR3 is TGTGCTAGTGGTTTGGAGAGTGGCGGCAACGTCCTGACTTTC.

V gene TRBV25-1 combines with J gene TRBJ2-3; TRBD2 agrees at 10 bases. The CDR3 contains 16 residues. Germline lookup yields CDR1 MGHDK and CDR2 SYGVNS. With V trimmed by 1 base and J by 1 base, 2 bases remained unmatched. The CDR3 DNA sequence: TGTGCCAGCAGTGAATCCCTAGCGGGGGGCACAGATACGCAGTATTTT. Translated: CASSESLAGGTDTQYF.

V usage is TRBV7-3 and J usage is TRBJ1-5, with TRBD1 as a possible D gene (5 bases). Germline CDR1 SGHTA, CDR2 FQGTGA. The CDR3 consists of 13 residues. Trimming took 8 bases from V and 5 from J, leaving 13 bases between them. CDR3 in amino acids: CASSKVGDQPQHF. CDR3 nucleotide sequence: TGTGCCAGCTCGAAGGTGGGGGATCAGCCCCAGCATTTT.

This clone came up a few times. The gene calls are TRBV28 and TRBJ1-6, with D possibly being TRBD1 (6 bases). The ends were cut back, 2 bases at V and 14 bases at J, with 25 bases in the middle. CDR3 length: 17 residues. Germline loops: CDR1 MDHEN, CDR2 SYDVKM. The CDR3 DNA is TGTGCCAGCAGTTTACCCCTTGCGGGACAAACTCGTTGGGCCCTCCACTTT. Protein product: CASSLPLAGQTRWALHF.

The chain carries TRBV7-2 and TRBJ2-3; D uncertain. Germline V CDR1 and CDR2: SGHTA, FQGNSA. With 6 bases removed from V and 0 bases from J, the gap between germline ends came to 10 bases. The CDR3 has 14 residues. The CDR3 protein is CASRSRTSTDTQYF. The CDR3 DNA follows: TGTGCCAGCAGATCCCGTACTAGCACAGATACGCAGTATTTT.

The rearrangement uses TRBV10-3 and TRBJ2-7, with 7 bases aligning to TRBD2. This CDR3 contains 16 residues. CDR1 ENHRY and CDR2 SYGVKD come from the germline V gene. Germline trimming cut 6 bases from V and 3 bases from J; bases unmatched to any gene: 14. CDR3 sequence reads: CAIRDSGPGKNYEQYF. The CDR3 DNA sequence: TGTGCCATCAGGGATAGCGGGCCGGGGAAAAACTACGAGCAGTACTTC.

Regarding this clone: Within the sample, other DNA sequences also encode this same CDR3. The chain joins TRBV28 to TRBJ1-1; 7 bases match TRBD1. The CDR3 is 14 amino acids. V shed 2 bases and J 8 bases; nucleotides not matched to a gene: 8. The germline gives CDR1 MDHEN, CDR2 SYDVKM. The CDR3 DNA reads TGTGCCAGCAGTTTACAGGGGGTGAGGGCCGAAGCTTTCTTT. This translates into CASSLQGVRAEAFF.

The chain links TRBV4-2 to TRBJ2-5, with D tentatively TRBD1 or TRBD2 (5 bases each). Trimming cost V 4 bases and J 4 bases, with 16 bases left between them. This CDR3 comprises 15 residues. Per germline, CDR1 LGHNA and CDR2 YNFKEQ. CDR3 bases: TGTGCCAGCAGCCCAGGCGATAGGGACGGAGAGACCCAGTACTTC. As protein: CASSPGDRDGETQYF.

About this clone itself: The junction and the germline gene differ at one end; a read error may be behind it. The chain is built from TRBV7-7 and TRBJ1-1; D is unresolved. This CDR3 is built from 15 residues. CDR1 and CDR2 (germline): SSHAT, FNYEAQ (reference sequence). The CDR3 DNA reads as TGTGCTAGCAGCCCGTTGCAGCCCGCGAACACTGAAGCTTTCTTT. Amino acids: CASSPLQPANTEAFF. The whole variable domain, filled in from reference TRBV7-7 and TRBJ1-1, reads GAGVSQSPRYKVTKRGQDVTLRCDPISSHATLYWYQQALGQGPEFLTYFNYEAQPDKSGLPSDRFSAERPEGSISTLTIQRTEQRDSAMYRCASSPLQPANTEAFFGQGTRLTVV.

About this clone: Additional DNA sequences in this sample encode the identical CDR3. This rearrangement joins TRBV9 to TRBJ2-7; D unresolved. CDR1 is SGDLS, CDR2 YYNGEE, per germline. Trimming took 0 bases from V and 1 from J, leaving 5 bases between them. This CDR3 has 13 residues. This CDR3 reads CASSVGPSYEQYF. As DNA, the CDR3 is TGTGCCAGCAGCGTAGGGCCGTCCTACGAGCAGTACTTC.